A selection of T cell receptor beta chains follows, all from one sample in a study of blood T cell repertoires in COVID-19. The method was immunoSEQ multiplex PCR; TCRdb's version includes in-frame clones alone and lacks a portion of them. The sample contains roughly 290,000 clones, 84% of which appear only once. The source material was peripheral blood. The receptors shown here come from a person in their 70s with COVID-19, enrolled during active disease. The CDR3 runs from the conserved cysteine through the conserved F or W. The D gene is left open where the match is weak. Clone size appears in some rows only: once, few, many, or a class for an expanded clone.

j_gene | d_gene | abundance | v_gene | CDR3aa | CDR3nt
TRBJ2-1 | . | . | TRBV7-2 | CASSVDYSSYNEQFF | TGTGCCAGCAGCGTCGACTACAGCTCCTACAATGAGCAGTTCTTC
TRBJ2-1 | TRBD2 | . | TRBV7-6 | CASSLRASGVYEQFF | TGTGCCAGCAGCTTAAGGGCTAGCGGCGTCTATGAGCAGTTCTTC
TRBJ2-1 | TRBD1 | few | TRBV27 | CASRKTGGFGNEQFF | TGTGCCAGCAGGAAGACAGGGGGCTTTGGTAATGAGCAGTTCTTC
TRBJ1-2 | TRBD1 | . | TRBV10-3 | CAIRPGTGREASGYTF | TGTGCCATCAGGCCCGGGACAGGGAGAGAGGCAAGCGGCTACACCTTC
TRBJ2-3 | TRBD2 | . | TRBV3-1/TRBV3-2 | CASSQEAGDRTDVASGMSTDTQYF | TGTGCCAGCAGCCAAGAGGCTGGGGACAGAACCGACGTTGCTAGCGGGATGAGCACAGATACGCAGTATTTT
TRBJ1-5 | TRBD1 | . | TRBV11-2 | CASSLDRQGARTQHF | TGTGCCAGCAGCTTAGATCGTCAGGGGGCGCGGACCCAGCATTTT
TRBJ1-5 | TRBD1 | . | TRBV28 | CASSLTSGTGVQPQHF | TGTGCCAGCAGTCTCACCTCCGGGACAGGAGTTCAGCCCCAGCATTTT
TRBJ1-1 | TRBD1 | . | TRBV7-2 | CASSLHRDREATEAFF | TGTGCCAGCAGCTTACACAGGGACAGGGAGGCCACTGAAGCTTTCTTT
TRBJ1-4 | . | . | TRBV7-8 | CASSPPLSSGANEKLFF | TGTGCCAGCAGCCCCCCTCTTTCGTCAGGGGCTAATGAAAAACTGTTTTTT
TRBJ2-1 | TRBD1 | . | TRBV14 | CASSLDRDSLNEQFF | TGTGCCAGCAGCCTCGACCGGGACAGCCTCAATGAGCAGTTCTTC
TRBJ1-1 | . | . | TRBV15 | CATSTNSNTEAFF | TGTGCCACCAGCACAAACAGTAACACTGAAGCTTTCTTT
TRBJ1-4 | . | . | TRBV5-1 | CASSLVERAATNEKLFF | TGCGCCAGCAGCTTGGTAGAAAGAGCCGCAACTAATGAAAAACTGTTTTTT
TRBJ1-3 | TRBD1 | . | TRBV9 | CASSYTGEGNTIYF | TGTGCCAGCAGTTATACAGGGGAGGGAAACACCATATATTTT
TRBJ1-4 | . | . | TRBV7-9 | CASSSDSEKLFF | TGTGCCAGCAGCTCGGACAGTGAAAAACTGTTTTTT
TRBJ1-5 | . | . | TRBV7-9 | CASSTEQGPVRQPQHF | TGTGCCAGCAGCACAGAACAGGGACCTGTACGTCAGCCCCAGCATTTT
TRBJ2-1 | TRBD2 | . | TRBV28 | CASSNRAGGPYEQFF | TGTGCCAGCAGTAATAGGGCGGGAGGGCCCTATGAGCAGTTCTTC
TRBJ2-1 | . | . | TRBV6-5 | CASRQNQGKEQFF | TGTGCCAGCAGACAAAATCAGGGTAAAGAGCAGTTCTTC
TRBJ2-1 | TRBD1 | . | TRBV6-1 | CASSEARTGGNEQFF | TGTGCCAGCAGTGAGGCCCGGACAGGGGGCAATGAGCAGTTCTTC
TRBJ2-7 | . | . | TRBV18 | CASSPGEGEQYF | TGTGCCAGCTCGCCAGGGGAGGGCGAGCAGTACTTC
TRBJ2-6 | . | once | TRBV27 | CASSPTRHTGSGYSGANVLTF | TGTGCCAGCAGCCCAACTCGCCACACAGGGTCTGGGTACTCTGGGGCCAACGTCCTGACTTTC
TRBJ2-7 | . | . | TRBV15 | CATSRDLVSSEQYF | TGTGCCACCAGCAGAGATTTAGTATCGAGCGAGCAGTACTTC
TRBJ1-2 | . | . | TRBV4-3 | CASSQDLGGDYGYTF | TGCGCCAGCAGCCAAGATTTGGGAGGGGACTATGGCTACACCTTC
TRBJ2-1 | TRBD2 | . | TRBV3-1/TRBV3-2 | CASSPTGAGGNNEQFF | TGTGCCAGCAGCCCGACGGGGGCGGGGGGAAACAATGAGCAGTTCTTC
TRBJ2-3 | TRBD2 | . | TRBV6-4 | CASSDSIALAGTDTQYF | TGTGCCAGCAGTGACTCGATCGCGCTAGCGGGCACAGATACGCAGTATTTT
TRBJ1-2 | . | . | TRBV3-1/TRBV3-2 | CASSQPSGYGYTF | TGTGCCAGCAGCCAACCCTCAGGGTATGGCTACACCTTC
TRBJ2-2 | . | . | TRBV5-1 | CASSLRQDTGELFF | TGCGCCAGCAGCTTGAGACAGGACACCGGGGAGCTGTTTTTT
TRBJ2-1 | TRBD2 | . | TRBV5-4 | CASNPQLAGGTNEQFF | TGTGCCAGCAATCCACAGCTAGCGGGAGGAACCAATGAGCAGTTCTTC
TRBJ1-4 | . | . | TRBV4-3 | CASSQDLQGREKLFF | TGCGCCAGCAGCCAAGATTTGCAGGGGAGAGAAAAACTGTTTTTT
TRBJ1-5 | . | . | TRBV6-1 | CASSLIYQPQHF | TGTGCCAGCAGCCTTATCTATCAGCCCCAGCATTTT
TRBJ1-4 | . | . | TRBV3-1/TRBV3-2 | CASSQASEKLFF | TGTGCCAGCAGCCAAGCTTCTGAAAAACTGTTTTTT
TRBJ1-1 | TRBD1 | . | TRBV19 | CATSAGQGYGTEAFF | TGTGCCACCTCAGCGGGACAGGGTTATGGCACTGAAGCTTTCTTT
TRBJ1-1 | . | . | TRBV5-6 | CASSPGHLNTEAFF | TGTGCCAGCAGCCCGGGACACTTGAACACTGAAGCTTTCTTT
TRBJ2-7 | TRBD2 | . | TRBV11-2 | CASSLGLAGGVNEQYF | TGTGCCAGCAGCTTGGGACTAGCGGGAGGGGTGAACGAGCAGTACTTC
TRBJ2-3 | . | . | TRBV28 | CASSFTSPDTQYF | TGTGCCAGCAGTTTTACTAGCCCAGATACGCAGTATTTT
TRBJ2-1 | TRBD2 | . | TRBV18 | CASSPSSGRAGSYNEQFF | TGTGCCAGCTCACCATCCAGCGGGAGGGCCGGATCCTACAATGAGCAGTTCTTC